The 14 T cell receptor beta chains below were found in one sample sequenced in a study of T cells in Graves' hyperthyroidism and ophthalmopathy. TCR beta CDR3 sequences were amplified from RNA transcripts. The HTBI primer set drove a first-round RT-PCR of the TCR CDR3. TCRdb independently ran MiXCR on the multiplex PCR reads; one entry per CDR3 protein. Counted here are roughly 500,000 distinct CDR3 sequences, about 24% occurring once; the ten biggest clones make up about 11%. The source material was blood. These receptors were collected from a young woman with Graves' ophthalmopathy.

This chain joins TRBV20-1 and TRBJ2-7; no clear D gene. This CDR3 spans 10 amino acids. V gave up 4 bases and J gave up 5 bases, with 6 bases separating them. The germline V gene has CDR1 DFQATT and CDR2 SNEGSKA (reference sequence). The CDR3 DNA reads as TGCAGTGCTATTTTTGACGAGCAGTACTTC. It translates to CSAIFDEQYF.

At least ten counts were recorded for this clonotype. V and J are TRBV4-3 and TRBJ2-5; D perhaps matches TRBD1 (6 bases). The germline V gene has CDR1 LGHNA and CDR2 YSLEER. This CDR3 has 15 residues. Deletions cut 0 bases from V and 5 bases from J, with 13 bases between. CDR3 amino acids: CASSQDLRGSETQYF. The CDR3 nucleotides read TGCGCCAGCAGCCAAGATCTCAGGGGATCGGAGACCCAGTACTTC.

This clonotype turned up a few times. The junction departs from germline at one end; a sequencing error may be responsible. The CDR3 nucleotides are TGTACCAGCAGTGGGGTCTCTGGGGCCAACGTCCTGACTTTC. It encodes CTSSGVSGANVLTF. V is TRBV6-1 and J is TRBJ2-6; D is unresolved. Germline loops: CDR1 MNHNS, CDR2 SASEGT. CDR3 length: 14 amino acids.

The gene calls are TRBV27 and TRBJ1-1; 8 bases fit TRBD1. The CDR3 runs 16 residues. The trim removed 6 bases at V and 4 bases at J, leaving 13 bases unmatched. CDR1 and CDR2 (germline): MNHEY, SMNVEV (reference sequence). CDR3 coding DNA: TGTGCCAGCAGATCCGCTATCAGGGGGCCAGCCACTGAAGCTTTCTTT. The encoded protein is CASRSAIRGPATEAFF.

This clonotype was counted at least ten times. This chain connects TRBV3-1 to TRBJ2-7; D is perhaps TRBD1 (6 bases). The CDR3 is 15 amino acids. Germline CDR1 is LGHDT and CDR2 is YNNKEL (reference sequence). V was cut by 4 bases and J by 5 bases, with 18 bases left in between. CDR3 in DNA: TGTGCCAGCAGCCCAGAAACAGGGTCTTCCCACGAGCAGTACTTC. The encoded protein is CASSPETGSSHEQYF.

Ten or more counts support this clonotype. The genes are TRBV7-8 and TRBJ1-5; 7 positions match TRBD1. The junction had 15 bases not matched to a gene; V was cut back by 5 bases and J by 8 bases. CDR1 and CDR2 (germline): SGHVS, FQNEAQ. There are 16 residues in the CDR3. The DNA of the CDR3 is TGTGCCAGCAGCGGAGATGGACAGGCGTTTAATGAGCCCCAGCATTTT. Translated, it gives CASSGDGQAFNEPQHF.

The sample holds many counts of this clonotype. This chain uses TRBV25-1 with TRBJ2-7; 9 positions agree with TRBD1. Germline trimming cut 2 bases from V and 2 bases from J; bases unmatched to any gene: 10. The CDR3 covers 17 residues. CDR1 is MGHDK, CDR2 SYGVNS, per germline. The CDR3 sequence is CASSEAIADRGTYEQYF. The CDR3 DNA reads TGTGCCAGCAGTGAAGCTATAGCGGACAGGGGAACCTACGAGCAGTACTTC.

This clonotype was seen only a few times. The rearrangement links TRBV27 to TRBJ1-1; TRBD1 is a possible D gene (6 bases). CDR3 length equals 14 residues. CDR1 is MNHEY and CDR2 is SMNVEV in the germline V gene (reference sequence). Trimming cost V 4 bases and J 5 bases, with 14 bases left between them. The CDR3 loop is CASSWVKGGTEAFF. The CDR3, as DNA: TGTGCCAGCAGTTGGGTTAAGGGGGGGACTGAAGCTTTCTTT.

This clonotype was recorded many times. The CDR3 nucleotides read TGTGCCAGCAGCTCCTGGTCGGGGGCTGAAGCTTTCTTT. Its protein is CASSSWSGAEAFF. The rearrangement uses TRBV11-2 and TRBJ1-1; D may be TRBD1 (5 bases). The CDR3 runs to 13 residues. From germline, CDR1 is SGHAT and CDR2 FQNNGV. The germline V and J ends were trimmed by 4 bases and 6 bases, with 12 bases remaining between them.

The sample holds a few counts of this clonotype. CDR3 sequence: CASNTGYEQYF. The CDR3 nucleotides read TGTGCCAGCAACACCGGGTACGAGCAGTACTTC. The V gene is TRBV28, the J gene TRBJ2-7, with D unresolved. Germline lookup yields CDR1 MDHEN and CDR2 SYDVKM. The CDR3 runs to 11 residues. Trimming shortened V by 7 bases and J by 4 bases, and 8 bases separated the two germline ends.

The chain links TRBV4-1 to TRBJ2-7; D may correspond to TRBD1 or TRBD2 (6 bases each). V was clipped by 3 bases and J by 5 bases, with 17 bases between them. The germline V gene has CDR1 MGHRA and CDR2 YSYEKL. CDR3 size: 15 residues. This CDR3 reads CASSQGWFGGNEQYF. As DNA, the CDR3 is TGCGCCAGCAGCCAGGGATGGTTCGGGGGCAACGAGCAGTACTTC.

With respect to this clonotype: The junction does not match germline at one end; this may be a read error. The genes are TRBV7-2 and TRBJ2-7; D may be TRBD2 (6 bases). Germline V gene data show CDR1 as SGHTA and CDR2 as FQGNSA. CDR3 size: 13 residues. The CDR3 here is CASSLGGVGVGYF. CDR3 bases: TGTGCCAGCAGTTTAGGAGGGGTGGGGGTAGGGTACTTC.

In this sample, this clonotype turned up a few times. The rearrangement joins TRBV6-1 to TRBJ1-2; D unresolved. Germline V gene lookup returns CDR1 MNHNS and CDR2 SASEGT. Trimming removed 5 bases from V and 8 bases from J, with 21 bases in between. CDR3 length: 15 residues. For the CDR3, the DNA is TGTGCCAGCAGTCCCGGCCTAGTCCAGGTGCGGGGCTACACCTTC. As protein: CASSPGLVQVRGYTF.

This clonotype has just a few counts. This chain joins TRBV12-3 or TRBV12-4 and TRBJ2-5; D uncertain. The CDR3 totals 15 residues. The V gene lost 2 bases and the J gene lost 2 bases, with 12 bases spanning the gap. The CDR3 reads CASSLRRWGQETQYF. CDR3 DNA: TGTGCCAGCAGTTTAAGACGGTGGGGTCAAGAGACCCAGTACTTC.